Below are 31 T cell receptor beta chains sequenced from a single sample in a study of T cells in Graves' hyperthyroidism and ophthalmopathy. The source material, RNA transcripts, was used to amplify TCR beta CDR3 regions. A first-round RT-PCR of the TCR CDR3 used the HTBI primer set. MiXCR was run by TCRdb on the multiplex PCR reads, yielding one entry per CDR3 protein. The sample contains hundreds of thousands of distinct CDR3 sequences, approximately 14% of which appear only once. The sequencing sample was made of blood. The receptors derive from a woman under 30 with Graves' hyperthyroidism.

There are many counts of this clonotype. The V call is TRBV6-5, the J call TRBJ2-1; tentatively, D is TRBD2 (6 bases). The V gene's germline CDR1 is MNHEY and CDR2 SVGAGI. The CDR3 runs 15 residues. The V gene lost 4 bases and the J gene lost 2 bases, with 12 bases spanning the gap. The CDR3 region is CASSLWRDPYNEQFF. DNA of the CDR3: TGTGCCAGCAGTTTATGGAGGGACCCCTACAATGAGCAGTTCTTC.

The table lists this clonotype with a few counts. V is TRBV29-1 and J is TRBJ2-5, with TRBD1 as a possible D gene (6 bases). Germline CDR1 is SQVTM and CDR2 is ANQGSEA. This CDR3 has 15 residues. Trimming left V 6 bases short and J 5 bases short, with 22 bases between. The CDR3 spells CSVRHTYDRSETQYF. CDR3 coding DNA: TGCAGCGTACGACATACTTATGACAGGTCGGAGACCCAGTACTTC.

The V and J genes are TRBV3-1 and TRBJ2-5; 9 bases match TRBD2. V lost 5 bases and J lost 7; bases outside the gene matches: 8. Germline V lookup: CDR1 LGHDT, CDR2 YNNKEL (reference sequence). CDR3 length equals 14 residues. CDR3 DNA sequence: TGTGCCAGCAGCATAGCGGGGGCGGGGGGGACCCAGTACTTC. Protein sequence: CASSIAGAGGTQYF.

This clonotype was seen ten or more times. The V call is TRBV5-1, the J call TRBJ2-3, with D hard to call. Per germline, CDR1 SGHRS and CDR2 YFSETQ. The germline V and J ends were trimmed by 4 bases and 5 bases, with 8 bases remaining between them. This CDR3 contains 12 residues. The chain's CDR3 is CASSVQRDTQYF. CDR3 bases: TGCGCCAGCAGCGTGCAGCGAGATACGCAGTATTTT.

This clonotype was seen a handful of times. The chain is built from TRBV3-1 and TRBJ2-1, with TRBD2 identical over 14 bases. This CDR3 region has 17 residues. Germline-derived CDR1 and CDR2 are LGHDT and YNNKEL (reference sequence). J lost 4 bases, V lost 4 bases, and 6 bases had no gene match. The CDR3 region is CASSPTSGRAGYNEQFF. In DNA form, the CDR3 reads TGTGCCAGCAGCCCGACTAGCGGGAGGGCCGGATACAATGAGCAGTTCTTC.

This clonotype was counted only a few times. J is TRBJ1-2 and V is TRBV19; D not resolved. Trimming shortened V by 4 bases and J by 4 bases, and 10 bases separated the two germline ends. This CDR3 has 13 amino acids. In germline, CDR1 is LNHDA, CDR2 SQIVND (reference sequence). Here the CDR3 DNA reads TGTGCCAGTAGTAGGGAGGACCTCTATGGCTACACCTTC. Amino acids: CASSREDLYGYTF.

At least ten counts were recorded for this clonotype. The chain joins TRBV5-5 to TRBJ1-6, with 7 bases that match TRBD1. This CDR3 comprises 15 residues. Looked up from germline, CDR1 is SGHKS and CDR2 is YYEKEE (reference sequence). V lost 3 bases and J lost 10; bases outside the gene matches: 10. The CDR3 reads CASSYRQGSSSPLHF. CDR3 DNA sequence: TGTGCCAGCAGCTACCGACAGGGTTCGAGCTCACCCCTCCACTTT.

This clonotype appeared many times. CDR3 residues: CAIRTGTGGADEKLFF. DNA of the CDR3: TGTGCCATCAGAACCGGGACAGGGGGCGCGGATGAAAAACTGTTTTTT. The chain carries TRBV10-3 and TRBJ1-4; 12 nucleotides agree with TRBD1. The CDR3 consists of 16 residues. Germline CDR1 is ENHRY and CDR2 is SYGVKD. After removal of 6 bases from V and 6 bases from J, the junction contained 8 bases not matched to a gene.

This clonotype was seen many times. The V and J genes are TRBV2 and TRBJ2-7; D is perhaps TRBD2 (5 bases). Looked up from germline, CDR1 is SNHLY and CDR2 is FYNNEI. The CDR3 has 12 amino acids. The V gene lost 11 bases and the J gene lost 2 bases, with 13 bases spanning the gap. CDR3 loop: CASNGEPYEQYF. CDR3 coding DNA: TGTGCCTCCAACGGGGAGCCCTACGAGCAGTACTTC.

This clonotype was observed a handful of times. The chain employs TRBV5-6 and TRBJ2-2, with TRBD2 identical over 7 bases. The CDR3 length is 17 residues. The V segment lost 7 bases and the J segment 0 bases; nucleotides outside the gene matches: 12. Germline CDR1 SGHDT, CDR2 YYEEEE. This CDR3 is CASLGGTVSTNTGELFF. Written as DNA, the CDR3 is TGTGCCAGCTTGGGAGGGACTGTATCTACGAACACCGGGGAGCTGTTTTTT.

This clonotype appeared many times. V usage is TRBV28 and J usage is TRBJ1-5; 9 bases align to TRBD1. The V segment lost 6 bases and the J segment 7 bases; nucleotides outside the gene matches: 13. This CDR3 contains 16 residues. Germline V gene lookup returns CDR1 MDHEN and CDR2 SYDVKM. CDR3 in DNA: TGTGCCAGCAGCCAACATCCCGGGACAGGGAGGCAGCCCCAGCATTTT. Protein sequence: CASSQHPGTGRQPQHF.

This clonotype was found a few times. This chain uses TRBV13 with TRBJ1-2; no firm D call. This CDR3 has 15 residues. V was clipped by 4 bases and J by 0 bases, with 12 bases between them. The V gene's germline CDR1 is PRHDT and CDR2 FYEKMQ (reference sequence). The CDR3 DNA follows: TGTGCCAGCAGCTCGCTCAGGACGGCTAACTATGGCTACACCTTC. Its translation: CASSSLRTANYGYTF. The full variable domain, with the rest looked up from reference TRBV13 and TRBJ1-2, is AAGVIQSPRHLIKEKRETATLKCYPIPRHDTVYWYQQGPGQDPQFLISFYEKMQSDKGSIPDRFSAQQFSDYHSELNMSSLELGDSALYFCASSSLRTANYGYTFGSGTRLTVV.

This clonotype turned up a few times. V and J are TRBV19 and TRBJ2-1; TRBD2 is a possible D gene (5 bases). The CDR3 has 17 residues. V shed 6 bases and J shed 2 bases, with 20 bases lying between them. From germline, CDR1 is LNHDA and CDR2 SQIVND (reference sequence). The CDR3 coding sequence is TGTGCCAGTAGAGGACGGGGTCAACCTTCCCCCTACAATGAGCAGTTCTTC. Translation gives CASRGRGQPSPYNEQFF.

This clonotype was seen more than once but under ten times. The genes are TRBV5-1 and TRBJ1-4; D gene uncertain. The CDR3 has 14 amino acids. Germline assignment: CDR1 SGHRS and CDR2 YFSETQ. With 5 bases removed from V and 3 bases from J, the gap between germline ends came to 11 bases. For the CDR3, the DNA is TGCGCCAGCAGGACCGCCCCGGCTAATGAAAAACTGTTTTTT. Its protein is CASRTAPANEKLFF.

The V call is TRBV5-4, the J call TRBJ2-1; the match to TRBD2 covers 8 bases. With V trimmed by 3 bases and J by 6 bases, 11 bases remained unmatched. Germline assignment: CDR1 SGHNT and CDR2 YYREEE (reference sequence). This CDR3 spans 16 amino acids. The CDR3 region is CASSSQAGVSGNEQFF. In DNA, the CDR3 is TGTGCCAGCAGCTCTCAAGCGGGAGTATCGGGCAATGAGCAGTTCTTC.

This clonotype was observed at least ten times. The rearrangement joins TRBV7-3 to TRBJ2-2, with 9 bases identical to TRBD1. Unmatched junction bases numbered 9, after V lost 5 bases and J lost 5 bases. The CDR3 has 16 amino acids. Per germline, CDR1 SGHTA and CDR2 FQGTGA. The CDR3 DNA sequence: TGTGCCAGCAGCCGGTCATGGGACAGGGATACCGGGGAGCTGTTTTTT. Protein: CASSRSWDRDTGELFF. Full variable domain (remainder filled in from reference TRBV7-3 and TRBJ2-2): GAGVSQTPSNKVTEKGKYVELRCDPISGHTALYWYRQSLGQGPEFLIYFQGTGAADDSGLPNDRFFAVRPEGSVSTLKIQRTERGDSAVYLCASSRSWDRDTGELFFGEGSRLTVL.

This sequence joins TRBV19 and TRBJ1-5; a possible D gene is TRBD1 (5 bases). CDR1 LNHDA and CDR2 SQIVND come from the germline V gene (reference sequence). The CDR3 is 14 residues long. V was cut by 2 bases and J by 4 bases, with 9 bases left in between. CDR3 in DNA: TGTGCCAGTAGTATACAGGACAATAATCAGCCCCAGCATTTT. Protein sequence: CASSIQDNNQPQHF.

This clonotype was counted between two and nine times. The CDR3 coding sequence is TGTGCCAGCAGGAGACAGGGGGCGACCACAGATACGCAGTATTTT. Protein sequence: CASRRQGATTDTQYF. The chain links TRBV25-1 to TRBJ2-3; 10 bases are shared with TRBD1. V trimming: 6 bases; J trimming: 2 bases; junction bases outside the gene matches: 5. This CDR3 comprises 15 residues. Germline V gives CDR1 MGHDK, CDR2 SYGVNS.

This clonotype was seen many times. The chain combines TRBV3-1 with TRBJ1-6, with TRBD1 matching 7 bases. Germline values: CDR1 LGHDT, CDR2 YNNKEL (reference sequence). The J segment lost 17 bases and the V segment lost 1 base, leaving 5 bases of the junction unmatched. This CDR3 spans 12 amino acids. The CDR3 protein is CASSQANRGIHF. For the CDR3, the DNA is TGTGCCAGCAGCCAAGCGAACAGGGGCATCCACTTT.

This clonotype has more than one count but fewer than ten. The chain carries TRBV7-6 and TRBJ2-5, with TRBD1 as a possible D gene (5 bases). The V end lost 2 bases, the J end lost 4 bases, and 26 bases lay between the germline ends. The CDR3 spans 19 residues. Germline values: CDR1 SGHVS, CDR2 FNYEAQ. CDR3 sequence reads: CASSLPSPFRVGLSETQYF. CDR3 bases: TGTGCCAGCAGCTTACCCTCTCCCTTCAGGGTCGGGCTTTCAGAGACCCAGTACTTC. The variable domain in full, with the rest retrieved from reference TRBV7-6 and TRBJ2-5, is GAGVSQSPRYKVTKRGQDVALRCDPISGHVSLYWYRQALGQGPEFLTYFNYEAQQDKSGLPNDRFSAERPEGSISTLTIQRTEQRDSAMYRCASSLPSPFRVGLSETQYFGPGTRLLVL.

This clonotype was detected ten times or more. The V and J genes are TRBV7-3 and TRBJ2-7, with D uncertain. Trimming removed 10 bases from V and 0 bases from J, with 16 bases in between. Germline CDR1 is SGHTA and CDR2 is FQGTGA. This CDR3 comprises 14 residues. CDR3: CAIPPDLNSYEQYF. In DNA form, the CDR3 reads TGTGCCATCCCACCCGATCTCAACTCCTACGAGCAGTACTTC.

Points on this clonotype: A single base separates this from a much larger clone, so it may be a read error. This chain links TRBV2 with TRBJ2-5; D remains ambiguous. Germline loops: CDR1 SNHLY, CDR2 FYNNEI. CDR3 size: 15 residues. This CDR3 reads CASSLLIGSAETQHF. CDR3 coding DNA: TGTGCCAGCAGCTTACTAATTGGGTCCGCGGAGACCCAGCACTTC.

The chain recombines TRBV6-4 with TRBJ1-2, with D possibly being TRBD1 (5 bases). Germline V gene lookup returns CDR1 MRHNA and CDR2 SNTAGT. The CDR3 is 15 amino acids. Deletions cut 4 bases from V and 1 base from J, with 13 bases between. For the CDR3, the DNA is TGTGCCAGCAGTGGCCGGGACGGGAATAACTATGGCTACACCTTC. It encodes CASSGRDGNNYGYTF.

Many counts were recorded for this clonotype. The chain combines TRBV20-1 with TRBJ1-4; no clear D. CDR1 is DFQATT and CDR2 is SNEGSKA in the germline V gene (reference sequence). The CDR3 is 13 residues long. V lost 3 bases and J 10 bases, leaving 15 bases between the germline ends. CDR3 bases: TGCAGTGCTAGTACCGCTAGCGAACGAAAACTGTTTTTT. Translated, it gives CSASTASERKLFF.

This clonotype occurred many times. The CDR3 reads CSATNLGFEQYF. The CDR3 nucleotides read TGCAGTGCTACGAACCTGGGCTTCGAGCAGTACTTC. The chain has TRBV20-1 and TRBJ2-7; D is uncertain. Germline V gene lookup returns CDR1 DFQATT and CDR2 SNEGSKA (reference sequence). Trimming removed 4 bases from V and 6 bases from J, with 13 bases in between. This CDR3 is 12 amino acids long.

This clonotype has at least ten counts. The chain has TRBV5-1 and TRBJ2-2; 10 bases are shared with TRBD1. Losses at the gene ends were 0 bases for V and 5 bases for J; bases not matched to a gene: 10. Germline V gives CDR1 SGHRS, CDR2 YFSETQ. The CDR3 contains 18 residues. The CDR3 reads CASSLVGLGQGKTGELFF. CDR3 coding DNA: TGCGCCAGCAGCTTGGTTGGACTGGGACAGGGGAAAACCGGGGAGCTGTTTTTT.

In its sample, this clonotype was seen many times. The chain carries TRBV7-9 and TRBJ1-1, with D hard to call. Per germline, CDR1 SEHNR and CDR2 FQNEAQ (reference sequence). V dropped 5 bases and J dropped 3 bases, with 19 bases sitting between them. The CDR3 is made up of 16 amino acids. The CDR3 sequence is CASSPPPSRWDTEAFF. The CDR3 bases are TGTGCCAGCAGCCCCCCCCCCTCGCGGTGGGACACTGAAGCTTTCTTT.

This clonotype was counted a few times. The J gene is TRBJ2-3, the V gene TRBV10-3; 10 nucleotides line up with TRBD2. Trimming took 5 bases from V and 7 from J; bases not matched to a gene: 6. This CDR3 has 14 amino acids. Germline lookup yields CDR1 ENHRY and CDR2 SYGVKD. This CDR3 is CAISSGRAANTQYF. DNA of the CDR3: TGTGCCATCAGTAGCGGGAGGGCCGCAAATACGCAGTATTTT.

This clonotype has a count of ten or more. V gene TRBV5-1 combines with J gene TRBJ2-1, with 11 bases lining up with TRBD2. J gave up 7 bases and V 5 bases, and 5 bases lay outside the gene matches. CDR1 and CDR2 from the germline V gene are SGHRS and YFSETQ. CDR3 length: 14 amino acids. CDR3 residues: CASRPSGGMNEQFF. The DNA for the CDR3 is TGCGCCAGCAGACCTAGCGGGGGGATGAATGAGCAGTTCTTC.

This clonotype was seen more than once but under ten times. This chain joins TRBV29-1 and TRBJ2-7; no clear D. Looked up from germline, CDR1 is SQVTM and CDR2 is ANQGSEA. The V end lost 2 bases, the J end lost 3 bases, and 11 bases lay between the germline ends. The CDR3 is made up of 13 amino acids. Here the CDR3 reads CSVERAGHYEQYF. The CDR3 bases are TGCAGCGTTGAAAGGGCCGGGCACTACGAGCAGTACTTC.

Comments on this clonotype: This may come from a read error, since a much larger clone is one base off. The chain combines TRBV12-3 or TRBV12-4 with TRBJ2-7, with D possibly called TRBD1 or TRBD2 (6 bases each). This CDR3 has 14 residues. V was shortened by 8 bases and J by 7 bases, with 21 bases between the two germline ends. CDR3 loop: CASGADGGRSEQYF. The CDR3 region has the DNA TGTGCCAGCGGAGCGGACGGGGGCCGGTCGGAGCAGTACTTC.